These 24 T cell receptor beta chains were all obtained from the same sample, sequenced in a study of T cell responses to AZD1222 COVID-19 vaccine. Some clones are missing from TCRdb's copy, which holds only in-frame ones; the method was immunoSEQ multiplex PCR. The data show some 140,000 clones, 90% seen once. Sequenced material: peripheral blood, taken on day 0 of AZD1222 vaccination. These TCRs come from an adult in good health.

This clone showed up just once. This rearrangement joins TRBV4-1 to TRBJ2-7, with D possibly TRBD2 on 5 matching bases. This CDR3 spans 16 amino acids. Germline CDR1 and CDR2: MGHRA and YSYEKL. Trimming removed 4 bases at V and 6 bases at J, with 22 bases between. The CDR3 sequence is CASSPPDWKGFTEQYF. The DNA of the CDR3 is TGCGCCAGCAGCCCACCGGACTGGAAGGGCTTTACCGAGCAGTACTTC.

The chain combines TRBV25-1 with TRBJ2-1, with D tentatively TRBD1 (5 bases). Trimming stripped 5 bases from V and 12 bases from J, with 20 bases between. The germline V gene encodes CDR1 MGHDK and CDR2 SYGVNS. The CDR3 length is 14 residues. The CDR3 spells CASSPHGQTFGQFF. DNA for the CDR3: TGTGCCAGCAGTCCTCACGGACAAACCTTCGGGCAGTTCTTC. Based on the CDR3 plus reference TRBV25-1 and TRBJ2-1, the full variable domain is EADIYQTPRYLVIGTGKKITLECSQTMGHDKMYWYQQDPGMELHLIHYSYGVNSTEKGDLSSESTVSRIRTEHFPLTLESARPSHTSQYLCASSPHGQTFGQFFGPGTRLTVL.

V usage is TRBV24-1 and J usage is TRBJ2-2, with unresolved D. CDR1 and CDR2 (germline): KGHDR, SFDVKD. V shed 3 bases and J shed 5 bases, with 12 bases lying between them. The CDR3 extends over 15 amino acids. CDR3 residues: CATSDPRTKTGELFF. The DNA of the CDR3 is TGTGCCACCAGTGATCCGAGGACCAAGACCGGGGAGCTGTTTTTT.

This rearrangement joins TRBV9 to TRBJ2-2; TRBD1 is a possible D gene (6 bases). Looked up from germline, CDR1 is SGDLS and CDR2 is YYNGEE. Between the trimmed V and J ends, which lost 5 bases and 4 bases, there was a span of 21 bases. CDR3 length equals 17 residues. CDR3 DNA: TGTGCCAGCAGTCCCACCCAGACAGGTACCCTCACCGGGGAGCTGTTTTTT. Its protein product is CASSPTQTGTLTGELFF.

This clone was recorded once. The rearrangement links TRBV30 to TRBJ1-2; no firm D call. From germline, CDR1 is GTSNPN and CDR2 SVGIG (reference sequence). The CDR3 runs to 14 residues. Trimming stripped 0 bases from V and 0 bases from J, with 8 bases between. CDR3 loop: CAWSVQGSNYGYTF. The CDR3 nucleotides read TGTGCCTGGAGTGTACAAGGGTCTAACTATGGCTACACCTTC.

The rearrangement links TRBV13 to TRBJ1-1, with 8 bases matching TRBD1. This CDR3 has 15 residues. CDR1 and CDR2 from the germline V gene are PRHDT and FYEKMQ (reference sequence). With V trimmed by 2 bases and J by 4 bases, 6 bases remained unmatched. CDR3 coding DNA: TGTGCCAGCAGCTTATTGGCCAGGGGGCCCACTGAAGCTTTCTTT. Encoded protein: CASSLLARGPTEAFF. Full variable domain (missing parts from reference TRBV13 and TRBJ1-1): AAGVIQSPRHLIKEKRETATLKCYPIPRHDTVYWYQQGPGQDPQFLISFYEKMQSDKGSIPDRFSAQQFSDYHSELNMSSLELGDSALYFCASSLLARGPTEAFFGQGTRLTVV.

The CDR3 here is CASSLYQQGIVLYGYTF. The CDR3 DNA follows: TGTGCCAGCAGTTTATATCAACAGGGGATAGTCCTCTATGGCTACACCTTC. The gene calls are TRBV28 and TRBJ1-2, with 7 nucleotides matching TRBD1. The CDR3 runs to 17 residues. Germline CDR1 is MDHEN and CDR2 is SYDVKM. The ends lost 1 base at V and 4 bases at J; junction bases unmatched: 12.

The genes are TRBV7-9 and TRBJ1-2; the D gene is possibly TRBD1 (5 bases). V was trimmed by 1 base and J by 4 bases, leaving 19 bases between them. The CDR3 extends over 17 amino acids. CDR1 and CDR2 from the germline V gene are SEHNR and FQNEAQ (reference sequence). CDR3 amino acids: CASSLEGQGTVIYGYTF. CDR3 bases: TGTGCCAGCAGCTTAGAAGGGCAAGGGACTGTCATCTATGGCTACACCTTC.

The rearrangement uses TRBV9 and TRBJ2-2, with TRBD2 matching over 11 bases. V was clipped by 2 bases and J by 3 bases; unmatched bases: 6. CDR3 length: 17 amino acids. Germline-derived CDR1 and CDR2 are SGDLS and YYNGEE. In nucleotides, the CDR3 is TGTGCCAGCAGCGTCGATAGCGGGGGGGTTTACACCGGGGAGCTGTTTTTT. This sequence encodes CASSVDSGGVYTGELFF.

The rearrangement joins TRBV7-2 to TRBJ1-5; perhaps TRBD1 as D (5 bases). Trimming cost V 5 bases and J 3 bases, with 14 bases left between them. The CDR3 has 15 residues. Looked up from germline, CDR1 is SGHTA and CDR2 is FQGNSA. The CDR3 loop is CASSTRAGYNQPQHF. In DNA form, the CDR3 reads TGTGCCAGCAGCACTAGGGCAGGGTACAATCAGCCCCAGCATTTT.

The V gene is TRBV19, the J gene TRBJ2-1; D gene ambiguous. The CDR3 covers 13 residues. V was cut by 6 bases and J by 4 bases, with 10 bases left in between. Germline loops: CDR1 LNHDA, CDR2 SQIVND (reference sequence). The CDR3 loop is CASRPRRYNEQFF. In DNA, the CDR3 is TGTGCCAGTAGACCTCGTAGGTACAATGAGCAGTTCTTC. The full variable domain, its missing parts supplied by reference TRBV19 and TRBJ2-1, is DGGITQSPKYLFRKEGQNVTLSCEQNLNHDAMYWYRQDPGQGLRLIYYSQIVNDFQKGDIAEGYSVSREKKESFPLTVTSAQKNPTAFYLCASRPRRYNEQFFGPGTRLTVL.

This chain joins TRBV6-5 and TRBJ2-7, with 8 bases that match TRBD1. Per germline, CDR1 MNHEY and CDR2 SVGAGI. The CDR3 is 12 amino acids. V gave up 8 bases and J gave up 7 bases; unmatched junction bases: 7. The CDR3 is CASRQGAGEQYF. In DNA, the CDR3 is TGTGCCAGCCGGCAGGGGGCGGGGGAGCAGTACTTC.

The V gene is TRBV7-3, the J gene TRBJ1-3; D possibly corresponds to TRBD1 (6 bases). CDR1 and CDR2 (germline): SGHTA, FQGTGA. This CDR3 contains 15 residues. Deletions cut 2 bases from V and 4 bases from J, with 12 bases between. CDR3 bases: TGTGCCAGCAGCTTAGATGGACAGCGAGGAAACACCATATATTTT. It is translated as CASSLDGQRGNTIYF.

This chain links TRBV7-9 with TRBJ1-1; weak D call: TRBD1 (5 bases). Germline loops: CDR1 SEHNR, CDR2 FQNEAQ (reference sequence). The CDR3 runs to 13 residues. Trimming took 5 bases from V and 8 from J, leaving 15 bases between them. For the CDR3, the DNA is TGTGCCAGCAGCCTGACAGATTTAACAGAAGCTTTCTTT. Amino acid sequence: CASSLTDLTEAFF.

DNA for the CDR3: TGTGCCAGCAGGCGCCAAGGAGAGACCCAGTACTTC. It codes for CASRRQGETQYF. V and J are TRBV2 and TRBJ2-5; D ambiguous. Trimming shortened V by 6 bases and J by 4 bases, and 9 bases separated the two germline ends. Germline CDR1 and CDR2: SNHLY and FYNNEI. The CDR3 loop spans 12 amino acids. Based on the CDR3 plus reference TRBV2 and TRBJ2-5, the full variable domain is EPEVTQTPSHQVTQMGQEVILRCVPISNHLYFYWYRQILGQKVEFLVSFYNNEISEKSEIFDDQFSVERPDGSNFTLKIRSTKLEDSAMYFCASRRQGETQYFGPGTRLLVL.

The V gene is TRBV6-2 or TRBV6-3, the J gene TRBJ1-6; no definite D call. The CDR3 is made up of 14 amino acids. V was clipped by 4 bases and J by 5 bases, with 9 bases between them. CDR1 and CDR2 from the germline V gene are MNHEY and SVGEGT. The CDR3 DNA follows: TGTGCCAGCAGTTGGATGCCTAATAATTCACCCCTCCACTTT. Amino acid sequence: CASSWMPNNSPLHF.

The chain has TRBV27 and TRBJ1-1; 8 bases are a match to TRBD1. The CDR3 length is 16 residues. CDR1 and CDR2 (germline): MNHEY, SMNVEV (reference sequence). The V gene end was trimmed by 7 bases and the J gene end by 6 bases; junction bases not matched to a gene: 16. For the CDR3, the DNA is TGTGCCAGCACCCCCTTCCACAGGGGGGCGCGCGCTGAAGCTTTCTTT. Protein product: CASTPFHRGARAEAFF.

The chain is built from TRBV28 and TRBJ2-3; 7 positions match TRBD1. This CDR3 has 17 residues. V trimming: 2 bases; J trimming: 0 bases; junction bases outside the gene matches: 8. In germline, CDR1 is MDHEN, CDR2 SYDVKM. The CDR3 region has the DNA TGTGCCAGCAGTTTAAGACGGGACAGTTCTAGCACAGATACGCAGTATTTT. It is translated as CASSLRRDSSSTDTQYF.

The rearrangement uses TRBV7-3 and TRBJ2-1, with TRBD2 matching 8 bases. The germline V gene has CDR1 SGHTA and CDR2 FQGTGA. With 2 bases clipped from V and 4 bases from J, the junction kept 4 bases outside the gene matches. The CDR3 is 15 residues long. For the CDR3, the DNA is TGTGCCAGCAGCTTACAAAGCGGGGGATACAATGAGCAGTTCTTC. The encoded protein is CASSLQSGGYNEQFF.

V gene TRBV9 combines with J gene TRBJ2-7; 14 positions agree with TRBD2. V dropped 5 bases and J dropped 3; count of bases not matched to a gene: 13. The CDR3 length is 18 residues. Germline CDR1 SGDLS, CDR2 YYNGEE. In nucleotides, the CDR3 is TGTGCCAGCAGTCCGACTAGCGGGAGGGGGTGGCTTAACTACGAGCAGTACTTC. It yields the protein CASSPTSGRGWLNYEQYF.

The chain combines TRBV6-1 with TRBJ1-5, with D unresolved. V lost 1 base and J lost 4, with 8 bases in between. Germline assignment: CDR1 MNHNS and CDR2 SASEGT. The CDR3 consists of 14 residues. The DNA of the CDR3 is TGTGCCAGCAGTGAAGGAATGGGAAATCAGCCCCAGCATTTT. It translates to CASSEGMGNQPQHF.

The V call is TRBV5-1, the J call TRBJ1-1; 7 positions agree with TRBD1. The trim removed 4 bases at V and 3 bases at J, leaving 9 bases unmatched. Germline CDR1 and CDR2: SGHRS and YFSETQ. The CDR3 has 15 amino acids. CDR3 residues: CASSQQGRWYTEAFF. The CDR3 DNA reads as TGCGCCAGCAGCCAACAGGGGAGGTGGTACACTGAAGCTTTCTTT.

This chain's CDR3 is CSVSYQETQYF. CDR3 DNA sequence: TGCAGTGTTTCATACCAAGAGACCCAGTACTTC. V usage is TRBV20-1 and J usage is TRBJ2-5, with D unresolved. V was cut by 7 bases and J by 0 bases, with 6 bases left in between. Germline V gene data show CDR1 as DFQATT and CDR2 as SNEGSKA (reference sequence). The CDR3 spans 11 residues.

The J gene is TRBJ1-1, the V gene TRBV29-1; D call uncertain. Trimming removed 5 bases at V and 5 bases at J, with 18 bases between. Germline CDR1 and CDR2: SQVTM and ANQGSEA. This CDR3 contains 14 residues. The CDR3 protein is CSVWDWGAETEAFF. CDR3 nucleotide sequence: TGCAGCGTTTGGGATTGGGGAGCTGAGACTGAAGCTTTCTTT.